What follows describes a single T cell receptor beta chain. Antigen unknown. The entry originates in a study of a mutant IDH1 vaccine in newly diagnosed glioma. Study as a whole: Vaccination started 4-6 weeks after radiotherapy alone, or with temozolomide cycles. Patients previously underwent radiotherapy, temozolomide, or both, and most underwent both.

Time point noted: week 23, last vaccination. A single vaccine dose contained 300 ug of mutant IDH1 20-mer peptide, and topical imiquimod was used with it. Study outcomes and limitations: The vaccine induced immune responses, and these occurred in around 93% of patients. Pseudoprogression seemed unlinked to shifts in top peripheral T cell clonotypes.

Profiled with immunoSEQ multiplex PCR; TCRdb holds only in-frame clones, not every one. The sample holds about 56,000 clones, 80% to 90% seen once. Germline V lookup: CDR1 LGHNT, CDR2 FRNRAP. With 6 bases removed from V and 2 bases from J, the gap between germline ends came to 8 bases. The length of the CDR3 is 12 residues. This sample comprised PBMCs, obtained from a glioma patient whose treatment included an IDH1 peptide vaccine. This TCR derives from a man in his forties or fifties with glioma. The V call is TRBV12-5, the J call TRBJ2-7; D ambiguous. The CDR3 protein is CASGKRPYEQYF. CDR3 coding DNA: TGTGCTAGTGGCAAACGGCCCTACGAGCAGTACTTC.